Listed below are T cell receptor beta chains from one sample, sequenced in a study of identical twins. TCRdb reprocessed the 5' RACE reads via MiXCR and lists one record per CDR3 protein. The sample comprises about 700,000 distinct CDR3 sequences, 8.5% to 9.5% of which are singletons, and 0.75% to 1% rests with the top ten. This sample was shared with a second study, whose subject was yellow fever vaccine responses in identical twins.

The sequenced sample consisted of PBMCs. These receptors were collected from a woman aged 18-29 years in good health. Both conserved end residues are part of each CDR3. Each record gives: J gene, V gene, D gene, clone size, CDR3 DNA, CDR3 protein. D genes are given only for firm matches. Clone size, where shown, is once, few, many, or a class for clones that have expanded.

j_gene: TRBJ1-1
v_gene: TRBV29-1
d_gene: -
abundance: -
CDR3nt: TGCAGCGTTGATTATAAGGGAGACACTGAAGCTTTCTTT
CDR3aa: CSVDYKGDTEAFF

j_gene: TRBJ1-6
v_gene: TRBV7-8
d_gene: -
abundance: many
CDR3nt: TGTGCCAGCAGCTTACGCACGGTCTATAATTCACCCCTCCACTTT
CDR3aa: CASSLRTVYNSPLHF

j_gene: TRBJ2-7
v_gene: TRBV20-1
d_gene: TRBD2
abundance: -
CDR3nt: TGCAGTGCTAGAGATCGGAACTGGCGGCGGGAGGAGGATAGGTACGAGCAGTACTTC
CDR3aa: CSARDRNWRREEDRYEQYF

j_gene: TRBJ2-2
v_gene: TRBV6-4
d_gene: -
abundance: many
CDR3nt: TGTGCCAGCAGTGACCGGGACGGGAACACCGGGGAGCTGTTTTTT
CDR3aa: CASSDRDGNTGELFF

j_gene: TRBJ2-7
v_gene: TRBV6-2/TRBV6-3
d_gene: TRBD1
abundance: -
CDR3nt: TGTGCCAGCAGGCAGACAGGGACCTACGAGCAGTACTTC
CDR3aa: CASRQTGTYEQYF

j_gene: TRBJ1-1
v_gene: TRBV28
d_gene: -
abundance: few
CDR3nt: TGTGCCAGCACCTCGGTGTCGGATATAGCTTTCTTT
CDR3aa: CASTSVSDIAFF

j_gene: TRBJ2-4
v_gene: TRBV2
d_gene: -
abundance: many
CDR3nt: TGTGCCAGCAGGACGCAGGGAAACATTCAGTACTTC
CDR3aa: CASRTQGNIQYF

j_gene: TRBJ1-4
v_gene: TRBV7-2
d_gene: -
abundance: few
CDR3nt: TGTGCCAGCAGCTTAGCGCCGACAGGCGAAAAACTGTTTTTC
CDR3aa: CASSLAPTGEKLFF

j_gene: TRBJ2-3
v_gene: TRBV15
d_gene: TRBD1
abundance: many
CDR3nt: TGTGCCACCAGCACGATTACCCGGGACAGGGTAGAAGATACGCAGTATTTT
CDR3aa: CATSTITRDRVEDTQYF

j_gene: TRBJ1-1
v_gene: TRBV3-1
d_gene: -
abundance: many
CDR3nt: TGTGCCAGCAGCCAAACCCGAGGAGAAGCTTTCTTT
CDR3aa: CASSQTRGEAFF

j_gene: TRBJ1-1
v_gene: TRBV6-1
d_gene: -
abundance: few
CDR3nt: TGTGCCAGCAGAGAATCGCCGGGGCGTACTGAAGCTTTCTTT
CDR3aa: CASRESPGRTEAFF

j_gene: TRBJ2-3
v_gene: TRBV5-5
d_gene: -
abundance: few
CDR3nt: TGTGCCAGCAGCTTTTATGGGTCGGGCACAGATACGCAGTATTTT
CDR3aa: CASSFYGSGTDTQYF

j_gene: TRBJ2-7
v_gene: TRBV6-5
d_gene: TRBD1
abundance: -
CDR3nt: TGTGCCAGCAGTTACGATTCGGGACAGGGGATGCCCTACGAGCAGTACTTC
CDR3aa: CASSYDSGQGMPYEQYF

j_gene: TRBJ2-7
v_gene: TRBV2
d_gene: -
abundance: -
CDR3nt: TGTGCCAGCACCATCCGTGGCCTCTCCTACGAGCAGTACTTC
CDR3aa: CASTIRGLSYEQYF

j_gene: TRBJ1-5
v_gene: TRBV7-8
d_gene: -
abundance: many
CDR3nt: TGTGCCAGCAGCTTAATGGGGCACGACAATCAGCCCCAGCATTTT
CDR3aa: CASSLMGHDNQPQHF

j_gene: TRBJ2-3
v_gene: TRBV4-3
d_gene: TRBD1
abundance: -
CDR3nt: TGCGCCAGCAGCCTCCGGGACAGTCCTAGCACAGATACGCAGTATTTT
CDR3aa: CASSLRDSPSTDTQYF

j_gene: TRBJ2-2
v_gene: TRBV5-1
d_gene: TRBD1
abundance: many
CDR3nt: TGCGCCAGCAGCCCTCAGACAGGGGGCGCAAAGAACACCGGGGAGCTGTTTTTT
CDR3aa: CASSPQTGGAKNTGELFF

j_gene: TRBJ2-7
v_gene: TRBV2
d_gene: TRBD1
abundance: many
CDR3nt: TGTGCCAGCAGTGGAGTGCCCGGGACAGGGTCGTACGAGCAGTACTTC
CDR3aa: CASSGVPGTGSYEQYF

j_gene: TRBJ2-3
v_gene: TRBV4-2
d_gene: TRBD1
abundance: few
CDR3nt: TGTGCCAGCAGCCAAGTCCAGGGGGCCCCAGATACGCAGTATTTT
CDR3aa: CASSQVQGAPDTQYF

j_gene: TRBJ2-5
v_gene: TRBV7-3
d_gene: -
abundance: -
CDR3nt: TGTGCCAGCAGCTTGAGTTATATGGAGACCCAGTACTTC
CDR3aa: CASSLSYMETQYF

j_gene: TRBJ2-3
v_gene: TRBV7-2
d_gene: -
abundance: few
CDR3nt: TGTGCCAGCAGCCCCGGGACGCACGTCGATACGCAGTATTTT
CDR3aa: CASSPGTHVDTQYF

j_gene: TRBJ2-4
v_gene: TRBV20-1
d_gene: TRBD1
abundance: few
CDR3nt: TGCAGTGCAATAAGACAGGGAGCCAAAAACATTCAGTACTTC
CDR3aa: CSAIRQGAKNIQYF

j_gene: TRBJ2-1
v_gene: TRBV28
d_gene: -
abundance: many
CDR3nt: TGTGCCAGCAGTTCCCCGGGACTCGCTTACAATGAGCAGTTCTTC
CDR3aa: CASSSPGLAYNEQFF

j_gene: TRBJ2-3
v_gene: TRBV6-1
d_gene: TRBD2
abundance: few
CDR3nt: TGTGCCAGCAGTGACGCCGGGACTAGATCAGATACGCAGTATTTT
CDR3aa: CASSDAGTRSDTQYF

j_gene: TRBJ1-4
v_gene: TRBV20-1
d_gene: -
abundance: few
CDR3nt: TGCAGTGCCAGACAGGATGGGGGTGAAAAACTGTTTTTT
CDR3aa: CSARQDGGEKLFF

j_gene: TRBJ2-2
v_gene: TRBV10-2
d_gene: TRBD2
abundance: many
CDR3nt: TGCGCCAGCAGCGTACTAGCGGACACCGGGGAGCTGTTTTTT
CDR3aa: CASSVLADTGELFF

j_gene: TRBJ2-5
v_gene: TRBV29-1
d_gene: -
abundance: -
CDR3nt: TGCAGCGTTGAAGGTCTTCCGTACCAAGAGACCCAGTACTTC
CDR3aa: CSVEGLPYQETQYF

j_gene: TRBJ2-1
v_gene: TRBV29-1
d_gene: TRBD2
abundance: many
CDR3nt: TGCAGCGTAAGACTAGCGGGAAACAATGAGCAGTTCTTC
CDR3aa: CSVRLAGNNEQFF